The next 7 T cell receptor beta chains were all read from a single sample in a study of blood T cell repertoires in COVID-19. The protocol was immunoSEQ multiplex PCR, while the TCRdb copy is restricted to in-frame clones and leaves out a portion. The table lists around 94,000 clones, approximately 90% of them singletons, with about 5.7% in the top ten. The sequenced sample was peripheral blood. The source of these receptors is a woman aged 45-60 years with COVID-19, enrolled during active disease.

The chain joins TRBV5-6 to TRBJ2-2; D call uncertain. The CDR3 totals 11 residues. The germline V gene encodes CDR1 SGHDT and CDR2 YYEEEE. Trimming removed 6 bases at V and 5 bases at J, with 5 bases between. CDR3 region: CASTSTGELFF. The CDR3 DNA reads TGTGCCAGCACCTCGACCGGGGAGCTGTTTTTT.

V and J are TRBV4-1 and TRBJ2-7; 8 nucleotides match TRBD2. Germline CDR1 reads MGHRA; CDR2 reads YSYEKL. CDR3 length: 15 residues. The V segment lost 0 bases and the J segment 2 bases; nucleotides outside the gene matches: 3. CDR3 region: CASSQEGGGTYEQYF. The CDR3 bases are TGCGCCAGCAGCCAAGAAGGCGGGGGGACCTACGAGCAGTACTTC.

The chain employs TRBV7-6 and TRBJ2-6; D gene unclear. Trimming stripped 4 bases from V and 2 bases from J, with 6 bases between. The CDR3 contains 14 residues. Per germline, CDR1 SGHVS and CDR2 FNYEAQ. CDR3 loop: CASSSGPGANVLTF. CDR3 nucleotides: TGTGCCAGCAGCTCAGGCCCTGGGGCCAACGTCCTGACTTTC.

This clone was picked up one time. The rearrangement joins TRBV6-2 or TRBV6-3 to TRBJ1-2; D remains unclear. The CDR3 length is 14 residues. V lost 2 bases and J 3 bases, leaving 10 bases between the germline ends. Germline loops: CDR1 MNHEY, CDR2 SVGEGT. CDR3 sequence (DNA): TGTGCCAGCAGTTACCCACCGGTGCACTATGGCTACACCTTC. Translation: CASSYPPVHYGYTF.

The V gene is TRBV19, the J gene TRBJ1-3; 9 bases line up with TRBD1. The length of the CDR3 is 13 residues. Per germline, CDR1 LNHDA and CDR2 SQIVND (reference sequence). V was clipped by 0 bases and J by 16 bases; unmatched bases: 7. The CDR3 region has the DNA TGTGCCAGTAGTATAGACCGGGACAGGGTCGTTTATTTT. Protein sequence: CASSIDRDRVVYF. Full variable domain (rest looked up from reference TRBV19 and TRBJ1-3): DGGITQSPKYLFRKEGQNVTLSCEQNLNHDAMYWYRQDPGQGLRLIYYSQIVNDFQKGDIAEGYSVSREKKESFPLTVTSAQKNPTAFYLCASSIDRDRVVYFGEGSWLTVV.

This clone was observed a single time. The CDR3 sequence is CASSSPLTGGSYEQYF. CDR3 DNA: TGTGCCAGCAGTTCCCCACTGACAGGGGGCTCCTACGAGCAGTACTTC. The chain is built from TRBV27 and TRBJ2-7; the match to TRBD1 covers 9 bases. The V and J ends lost 4 bases and 0 bases, in that order; junction bases with no gene match: 7. Germline V lookup: CDR1 MNHEY, CDR2 SMNVEV (reference sequence). The CDR3 is made up of 16 amino acids.

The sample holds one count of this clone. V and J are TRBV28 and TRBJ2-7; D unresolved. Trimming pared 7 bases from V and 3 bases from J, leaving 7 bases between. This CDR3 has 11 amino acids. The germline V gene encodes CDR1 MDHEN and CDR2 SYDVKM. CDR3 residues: CASMRLYEQYF. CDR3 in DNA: TGTGCCAGCATGCGGCTCTACGAGCAGTACTTC.